This TCR beta chain was retrieved from a study of shared clonotypes between healthy human individuals. Overall study context: The donor pool was made up of a couple of women and a few men aged 18 to 49. For every donor, three CD4 naive, three CD4 memory, two CD8 naive and one CD8 memory plates were used.

This CDR3 region has 13 residues. Germline V CDR1 and CDR2: MNHEY, SMNVEV (reference sequence). Trimming removed 2 bases at V and 7 bases at J, with 9 bases between. Several immunoSEQ plates held equal portions of the genomic DNA taken from each subset. Sorted-subset replicate PCR reactions contained roughly 200 ng DNA, corresponding to approximately 30,000 T cell genomes. Only in-frame clones appear in the TCRdb table, and some are missing; sequencing was by immunoSEQ multiplex PCR. The sample gives some 2,500,000 clones, around 92% of which show up once; around 0.38% is in the top ten. This TCR came from a man aged 18 to 29 in good health. Some clones in this sample may be carry-over from other donors' samples. Sequenced material: naive CD4+ T cells from PBMCs. Subset here: CD45RA+ positively selected. The rearrangement links TRBV27 to TRBJ2-1; perhaps TRBD1 as D (6 bases). DNA for the CDR3: TGTGCCAGCAGTTTAACACAGGGAAATGAGCAGTTCTTC. It yields the protein CASSLTQGNEQFF.